This TCR beta chain was sequenced in a study of Tregs in tolerant kidney transplant recipients. In regard to this clone: The read ends 3 residues early relative to the CDR3; the germline J gene fills the gap.

The CDR3 is 17 residues long. The germline CDR1 and CDR2 sequences are LNHDA and SQIVND (reference sequence). After removal of 2 bases from V and 2 bases from J, the junction contained 6 bases not matched to a gene. Assay used: immunoSEQ multiplex PCR; TCRdb lists only in-frame clones, some missing. This sample's table reports tens of thousands of clones. The gene calls are TRBV19 and TRBJ1-5, with 10 bases matching TRBD1. This clonotype was obtained from a human donor who received a combined kidney and bone marrow transplant. Specimen: CD8+ T cells from blood, collected before the transplant. The CDR3 here is CASSIPYGTGGNQPQHF. The CDR3 DNA, read in part, is TGTGCCAGTAGTATACCCTACGGGACAGGGGGCAATCAGCCC.